Below are 10 T cell receptor beta chains sequenced from a single sample in a study of blood T cell repertoires in COVID-19. This table comes from immunoSEQ multiplex PCR, and its TCRdb copy is limited to in-frame clones, with some not included. The sample records 150,000 or so clones, 65% to 85% being singletons. Sequenced sample: PBMCs or T cells enriched from blood (not recorded which). The receptors here all came from a woman between 50 and 59 years old who had been exposed to COVID-19.

J is TRBJ1-2 and V is TRBV6-2 or TRBV6-3; 7 positions agree with TRBD1. The CDR3 consists of 13 residues. Trimming took 5 bases from V and 8 from J; bases not matched to a gene: 8. The germline CDR1 and CDR2 sequences are MNHEY and SVGEGT. The CDR3 DNA sequence: TGTGCCAGCAGTGTAACAGGGGATCGAGGCTACACCTTC. Translated, it gives CASSVTGDRGYTF.

The chain carries TRBV5-1 and TRBJ1-2; 10 bases map to TRBD1. From germline, CDR1 is SGHRS and CDR2 YFSETQ. The CDR3 consists of 12 residues. V was pared by 5 bases and J by 10 bases, with 5 bases of the junction left unmatched. The CDR3 sequence: CASRSGTGAYTF. The CDR3 region has the DNA TGCGCCAGCAGGTCAGGGACAGGGGCCTACACCTTC. The full variable domain, its missing parts supplied by reference TRBV5-1 and TRBJ1-2, is KAGVTQTPRYLIKTRGQQVTLSCSPISGHRSVSWYQQTPGQGLQFLFEYFSETQRNKGNFPGRFSGRQFSNSRSEMNVSTLELGDSALYLCASRSGTGAYTFGSGTRLTVV.

This chain connects TRBV6-4 to TRBJ1-1; the D gene is possibly TRBD1 (6 bases). The CDR3 contains 17 residues. The germline V and J ends were trimmed by 2 bases and 0 bases, with 16 bases remaining between them. Germline V gene sequence: CDR1 MRHNA, CDR2 SNTAGT. CDR3 protein: CASSDVVVGHMNTEAFF. In DNA, the CDR3 is TGTGCCAGCAGTGACGTCGTTGTGGGACACATGAACACTGAAGCTTTCTTT.

The chain joins TRBV7-9 to TRBJ2-5; D is possibly TRBD2 (5 bases). The CDR3 is made up of 16 amino acids. Trimming removed 7 bases at V and 5 bases at J, with 23 bases between. Germline CDR1 and CDR2: SEHNR and FQNEAQ (reference sequence). CDR3 protein: CASTSRVGSLEETQYF. In DNA, the CDR3 is TGTGCCAGCACCTCCCGAGTGGGGAGCCTGGAGGAGACCCAGTACTTC. The full variable domain, with the rest looked up from reference TRBV7-9 and TRBJ2-5, is DTGVSQNPRHKITKRGQNVTFRCDPISEHNRLYWYRQTLGQGPEFLTYFQNEAQLEKSRLLSDRFSAERPKGSFSTLEIQRTEQGDSAMYLCASTSRVGSLEETQYFGPGTRLLVL.

With regard to this clone: A read error may explain this, as a much larger clone is one base away. The J gene is TRBJ2-3, the V gene TRBV6-4, with 11 bases that match TRBD2. From germline, CDR1 is MRHNA and CDR2 SNTAGT. V trimming: 3 bases; J trimming: 4 bases; junction bases outside the gene matches: 6. The CDR3 spans 16 residues. This CDR3 reads CASSEGLAEGPDTQYF. The DNA for the CDR3 is TGTGCCAGCAGTGAGGGACTAGCGGAAGGGCCAGATACGCAGTATTTT.

The chain recombines TRBV10-3 with TRBJ1-5; D gene uncertain. Trimming removed 2 bases from V and 1 base from J, with 6 bases in between. The germline V gene encodes CDR1 ENHRY and CDR2 SYGVKD. The CDR3 has 14 amino acids. CDR3 region: CAISEGQSNQPQHF. CDR3 sequence (DNA): TGTGCCATCAGTGAGGGGCAGAGCAATCAGCCCCAGCATTTT.

This clone came up a few times. The V call is TRBV19, the J call TRBJ1-5, with 10 bases lining up with TRBD1. CDR1 and CDR2 from the germline V gene are LNHDA and SQIVND (reference sequence). The V gene end was trimmed by 9 bases and the J gene end by 0 bases; junction bases not matched to a gene: 2. The CDR3 runs 14 residues. The CDR3 DNA reads as TGTGCCAGCCGGGACAGGGGTAGCAATCAGCCCCAGCATTTT. Its protein product is CASRDRGSNQPQHF.

The chain is built from TRBV6-1 and TRBJ2-7; 7 nucleotides line up with TRBD1. Germline CDR1 reads MNHNS; CDR2 reads SASEGT. The trim removed 4 bases at V and 2 bases at J, leaving 14 bases unmatched. The CDR3 runs 17 residues. The CDR3 is CASSGDRTPINPYEQYF. The CDR3 bases are TGTGCCAGCAGTGGGGACAGAACACCCATCAACCCCTACGAGCAGTACTTC.

J is TRBJ1-2 and V is TRBV27; 9 bases match TRBD1. The ends lost 5 bases at V and 7 bases at J; junction bases unmatched: 14. The CDR3 is 16 amino acids. Looked up from germline, CDR1 is MNHEY and CDR2 is SMNVEV (reference sequence). CDR3 protein: CASSPTTGGPRSGYTF. The CDR3 DNA reads as TGTGCCAGCAGTCCTACTACAGGGGGCCCGCGGAGTGGCTACACCTTC.

The rearrangement uses TRBV7-9 and TRBJ2-3; D is undetermined. Germline CDR1 reads SEHNR; CDR2 reads FQNEAQ (reference sequence). Deletions cut 1 base from V and 1 base from J, with 18 bases between. The CDR3 consists of 18 residues. The CDR3 DNA follows: TGTGCCAGCAGCTTAGTTCACAGACAACTGCCTGGCACAGATACGCAGTATTTT. This encodes CASSLVHRQLPGTDTQYF.